This TCR beta chain was recovered during a study of T-cell reconstitution after alpha-beta-depleted transplantation in children. This clonotype occurred a few times. CDR3 length: 13 residues. The V gene end was trimmed by 8 bases and the J gene end by 8 bases; junction bases not matched to a gene: 9. In germline, CDR1 is LGHNA, CDR2 YNFKEQ. TCRbeta library preparation incorporated unique molecular identifiers. In TCRdb, the PCR reads were re-called with MiXCR into one record per CDR3 protein. The data hold approximately 350,000 distinct CDR3 sequences, with around 15% observed a single time. The specimen was PBMCs, mostly from graft donor cells, collected 360 days after TCRalphabeta/CD19-depleted stem cell transplant. The sequence came from a male patient under 10 years old who had a stem cell transplant for acute lymphoblastic leukemia, so the T cells may come from the graft donor. V and J are TRBV4-2 and TRBJ2-1; TRBD2 aligns across 7 bases. The CDR3 spells CASRRAAGDEQFF. Written as DNA, the CDR3 is TGTGCCAGCCGGCGGGCGGCGGGAGATGAGCAGTTCTTC.